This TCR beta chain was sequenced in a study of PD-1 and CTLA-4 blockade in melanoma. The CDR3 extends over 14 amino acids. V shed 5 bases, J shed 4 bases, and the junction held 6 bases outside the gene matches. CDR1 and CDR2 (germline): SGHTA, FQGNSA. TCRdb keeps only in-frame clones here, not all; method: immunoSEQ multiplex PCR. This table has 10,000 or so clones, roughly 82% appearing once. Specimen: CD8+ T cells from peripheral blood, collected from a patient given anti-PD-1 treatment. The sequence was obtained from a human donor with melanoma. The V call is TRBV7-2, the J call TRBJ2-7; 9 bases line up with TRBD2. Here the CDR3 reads CASSPSGGRYEQYF. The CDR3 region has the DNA TGTGCCAGCAGCCCCAGCGGGGGGAGGTACGAGCAGTACTTC.